Below are 2 T cell receptor beta chains sequenced from a single sample in a study of blood T cell repertoires in COVID-19 (dated by TCRdb to 2018 to 2020). Libraries came from the immunoSEQ multiplex PCR assay. The clones in this table, taken by TCRdb from immuneACCESS, are in-frame only. Not every clone is retained; where verified, under half of the shortfall comes from an unresolved V gene, and the cause of the rest is unknown. This sample is represented by 310,000 or so clones; over 75% of them were singletons. Less than 11% of the sample lies in the top ten. The specimen was PBMCs or T cells enriched from blood (not recorded which). The source is a woman aged 18 to 35 who had recovered from COVID-19.

The V gene is TRBV27, the J gene TRBJ1-2; D is possibly TRBD1 (6 bases). Germline CDR1 is MNHEY and CDR2 is SMNVEV (reference sequence). The V and J ends lost 0 bases and 6 bases respectively, with 14 bases between them. The CDR3 totals 15 residues. The CDR3 spells CASSLSTGTWDGYTF. The CDR3 DNA reads as TGTGCCAGCAGTTTATCCACAGGGACATGGGATGGCTACACCTTC.

V is TRBV5-6 and J is TRBJ1-1, with TRBD1 identical over 7 bases. The germline gives CDR1 SGHDT, CDR2 YYEEEE. The ends lost 5 bases at V and 5 bases at J; junction bases unmatched: 3. This CDR3 region has 12 residues. CDR3 residues: CASSPGGTEAFF. The CDR3, as DNA: TGTGCCAGCAGTCCAGGGGGGACTGAAGCTTTCTTT.